This T cell receptor beta chain was identified during a study of T cell changes during pregnancy in multiple sclerosis. The method was immunoSEQ multiplex PCR; TCRdb's version includes in-frame clones alone and lacks a portion of them. This table has roughly 86,000 clones, approximately 92% appearing once. CDR1 is MNHEY, CDR2 SMNVEV, per germline (reference sequence). CDR3 length: 17 residues. Trimming pared 8 bases from V and 1 base from J, leaving 23 bases between. This TCR came from a female donor with multiple sclerosis, enrolled in a pregnancy study. Sequencing was performed on peripheral blood, taken in the first trimester of pregnancy. The chain joins TRBV27 to TRBJ1-1; no clear D. DNA for the CDR3: TGTGCCAGCTCCCAGAGAGACTTGTGGGGAGGGAACACTGAAGCTTTCTTT. It encodes CASSQRDLWGGNTEAFF.